A single sample gave rise to the 4 T cell receptor beta chains below, sequenced in a study of T-cell memory formation after mild COVID-19. Using its own MiXCR run on the 5' RACE reads, TCRdb lists one record per CDR3 protein. The sample has under 250,000 distinct CDR3 sequences, 15% seen once; the top ten hold about 2%. The specimen was PBMCs or a T cell subset sorted from them (not recorded which). The receptors were sampled from an adult woman who had mild COVID-19 (a few samples of this study predate the infection). Cell type and time point are not known.

The genes are TRBV12-3 or TRBV12-4 and TRBJ1-2, with 11 bases lining up with TRBD1. The CDR3 consists of 14 residues. V gave up 7 bases and J gave up 7 bases; unmatched junction bases: 8. In nucleotides, the CDR3 is TGTGCCAGCACCTCGGACAGGGGGCAAGGTGGCTACACCTTC. As protein: CASTSDRGQGGYTF.

The V gene is TRBV3-1, the J gene TRBJ2-5; 7 bases agree with TRBD2. Germline V CDR1 and CDR2: LGHDT, YNNKEL (reference sequence). J was trimmed by 13 bases and V by 1 base; bases with no gene match: 6. The CDR3 is made up of 12 amino acids. This CDR3 is CASSQVAGVTYF. The DNA for the CDR3 is TGTGCCAGCAGCCAAGTCGCGGGAGTTACGTACTTC.

In its sample, this clonotype was seen many times. The chain has TRBV24-1 and TRBJ2-3, with D possibly TRBD2 on 5 matching bases. This CDR3 is 16 amino acids long. The V gene lost 4 bases and the J gene lost 0 bases, with 13 bases spanning the gap. Germline values: CDR1 KGHDR, CDR2 SFDVKD. CDR3 nucleotides: TGTGCCACCAGTGACCAATCGAGGACTAGCACAGATACGCAGTATTTT. Encoded protein: CATSDQSRTSTDTQYF.

This clonotype was seen more than once but under ten times. The chain employs TRBV20-1 and TRBJ1-5; possible D gene TRBD1, 5 bases. Looked up from germline, CDR1 is DFQATT and CDR2 is SNEGSKA (reference sequence). The CDR3 is 15 amino acids. V was cut by 3 bases and J by 0 bases, with 12 bases left in between. This chain's CDR3 is CSARGLRSSNQPQHF. CDR3 bases: TGCAGTGCTAGGGGGCTGAGATCTAGCAATCAGCCCCAGCATTTT.